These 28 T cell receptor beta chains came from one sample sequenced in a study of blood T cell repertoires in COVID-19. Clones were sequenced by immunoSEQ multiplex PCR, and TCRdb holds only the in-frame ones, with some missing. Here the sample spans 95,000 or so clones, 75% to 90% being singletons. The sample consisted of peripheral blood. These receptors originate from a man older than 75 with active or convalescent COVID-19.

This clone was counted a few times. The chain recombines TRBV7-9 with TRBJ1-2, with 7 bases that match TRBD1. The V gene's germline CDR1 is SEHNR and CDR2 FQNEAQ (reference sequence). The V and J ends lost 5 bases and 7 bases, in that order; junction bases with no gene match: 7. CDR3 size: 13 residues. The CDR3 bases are TGTGCCAGCAGCCTCCGGGACAGCGTTGGCTACACCTTC. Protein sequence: CASSLRDSVGYTF.

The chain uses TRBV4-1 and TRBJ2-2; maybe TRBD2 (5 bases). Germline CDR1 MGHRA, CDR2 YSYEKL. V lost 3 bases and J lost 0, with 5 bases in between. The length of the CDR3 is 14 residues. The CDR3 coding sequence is TGCGCCAGCAGCCACGGGACGAACACCGGGGAGCTGTTTTTT. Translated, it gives CASSHGTNTGELFF.

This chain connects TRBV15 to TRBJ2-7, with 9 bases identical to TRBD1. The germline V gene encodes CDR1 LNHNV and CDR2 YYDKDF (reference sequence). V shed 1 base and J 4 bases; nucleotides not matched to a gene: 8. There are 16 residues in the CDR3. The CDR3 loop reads CATSRVRGQGKYEQYF. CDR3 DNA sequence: TGTGCCACCAGCAGAGTACGGGGACAGGGTAAATACGAGCAGTACTTC.

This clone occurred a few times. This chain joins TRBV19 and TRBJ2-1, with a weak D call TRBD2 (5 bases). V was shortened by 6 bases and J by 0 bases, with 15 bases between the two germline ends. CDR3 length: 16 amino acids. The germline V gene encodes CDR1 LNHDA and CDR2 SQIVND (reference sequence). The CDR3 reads CASRRTSTGSYNEQFF. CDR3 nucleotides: TGTGCCAGTAGGCGAACTAGTACGGGCTCCTACAATGAGCAGTTCTTC.

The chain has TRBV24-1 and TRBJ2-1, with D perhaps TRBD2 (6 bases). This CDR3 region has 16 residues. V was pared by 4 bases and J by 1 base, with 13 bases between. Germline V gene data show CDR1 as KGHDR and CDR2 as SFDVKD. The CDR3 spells CATSDSLAQSYNEQFF. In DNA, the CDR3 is TGTGCCACCAGTGACTCTCTAGCGCAATCCTACAATGAGCAGTTCTTC.

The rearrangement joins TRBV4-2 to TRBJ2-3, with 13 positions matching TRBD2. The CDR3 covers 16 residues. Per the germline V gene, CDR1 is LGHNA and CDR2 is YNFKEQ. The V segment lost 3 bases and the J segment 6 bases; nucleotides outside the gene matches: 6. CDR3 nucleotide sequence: TGTGCCAGCAGCCAGGGCGGGACTAGCGGGATTGATACGCAGTATTTT. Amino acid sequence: CASSQGGTSGIDTQYF.

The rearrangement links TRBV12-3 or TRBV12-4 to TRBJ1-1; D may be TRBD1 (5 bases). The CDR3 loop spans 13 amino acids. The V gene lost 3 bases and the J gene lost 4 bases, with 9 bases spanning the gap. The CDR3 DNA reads TGTGCCAGCAGTTTGTGGGGCGGCACTGAAGCTTTCTTT. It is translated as CASSLWGGTEAFF.

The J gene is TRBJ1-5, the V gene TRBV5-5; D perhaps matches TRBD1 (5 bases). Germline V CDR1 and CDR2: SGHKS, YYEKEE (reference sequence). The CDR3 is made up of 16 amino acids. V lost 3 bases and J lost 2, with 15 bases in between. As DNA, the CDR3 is TGTGCCAGCAGCTGGGACCGGGGCGGGGGCAATCAGCCCCAGCATTTT. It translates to CASSWDRGGGNQPQHF.

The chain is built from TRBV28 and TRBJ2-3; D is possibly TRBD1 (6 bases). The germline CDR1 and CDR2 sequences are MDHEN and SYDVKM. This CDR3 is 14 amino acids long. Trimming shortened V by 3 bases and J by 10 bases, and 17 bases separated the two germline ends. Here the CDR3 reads CASSLGAGATAQYF. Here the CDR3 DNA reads TGTGCCAGCAGTTTGGGGGCGGGTGCGACCGCGCAGTATTTT.

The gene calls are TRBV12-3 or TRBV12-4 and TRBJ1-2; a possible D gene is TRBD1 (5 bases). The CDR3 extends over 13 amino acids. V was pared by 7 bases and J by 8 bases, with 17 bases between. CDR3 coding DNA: TGTGCCAGCAAGATCACAGGTCCCCAAGGCTACACCTTC. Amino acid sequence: CASKITGPQGYTF.

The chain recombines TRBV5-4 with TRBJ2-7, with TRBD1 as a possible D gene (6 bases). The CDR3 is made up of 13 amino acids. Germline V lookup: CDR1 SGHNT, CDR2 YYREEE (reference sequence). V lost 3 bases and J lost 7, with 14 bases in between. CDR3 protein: CASSSRGSWEQYF. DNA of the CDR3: TGTGCCAGCAGCTCGAGGGGGAGTTGGGAGCAGTACTTC.

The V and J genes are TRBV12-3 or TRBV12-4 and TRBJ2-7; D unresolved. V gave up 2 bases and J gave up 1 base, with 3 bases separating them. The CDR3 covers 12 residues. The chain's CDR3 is CASSLLSYEQYF. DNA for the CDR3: TGTGCCAGCAGTTTACTATCCTACGAGCAGTACTTC.

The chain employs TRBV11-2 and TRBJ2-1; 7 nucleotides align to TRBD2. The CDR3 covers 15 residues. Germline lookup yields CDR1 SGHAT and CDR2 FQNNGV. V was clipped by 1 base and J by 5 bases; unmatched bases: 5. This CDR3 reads CASSLAAGDHNEQFF. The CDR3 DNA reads TGTGCCAGCAGCTTAGCTGCGGGAGATCACAATGAGCAGTTCTTC.

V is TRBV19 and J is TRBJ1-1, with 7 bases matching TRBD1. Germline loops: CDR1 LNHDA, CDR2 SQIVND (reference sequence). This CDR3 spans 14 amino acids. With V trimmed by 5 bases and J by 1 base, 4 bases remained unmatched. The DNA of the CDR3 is TGTGCCAGTAGTGGACAGGTTTGGAACACTGAAGCTTTCTTT. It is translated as CASSGQVWNTEAFF.

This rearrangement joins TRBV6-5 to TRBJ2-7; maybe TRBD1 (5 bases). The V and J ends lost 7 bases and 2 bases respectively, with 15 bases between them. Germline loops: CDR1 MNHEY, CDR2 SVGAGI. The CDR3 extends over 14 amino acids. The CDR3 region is CASNGEWGTYEQYF. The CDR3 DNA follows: TGTGCCAGCAATGGGGAATGGGGCACCTACGAGCAGTACTTC.

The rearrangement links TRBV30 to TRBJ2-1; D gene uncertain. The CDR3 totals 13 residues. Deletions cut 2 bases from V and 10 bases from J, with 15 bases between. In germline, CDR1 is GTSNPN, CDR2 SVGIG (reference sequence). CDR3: CAWSPLVVIEQFF. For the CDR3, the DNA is TGTGCCTGGAGTCCCCTTGTAGTGATCGAGCAGTTCTTC. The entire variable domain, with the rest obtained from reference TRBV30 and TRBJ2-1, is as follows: SQTIHQWPATLVQPVGSPLSLECTVEGTSNPNLYWYRQAAGRGLQLLFYSVGIGQISSEVPQNLSASRPQDRQFILSSKKLLLSDSGFYLCAWSPLVVIEQFFGPGTRLTVL.

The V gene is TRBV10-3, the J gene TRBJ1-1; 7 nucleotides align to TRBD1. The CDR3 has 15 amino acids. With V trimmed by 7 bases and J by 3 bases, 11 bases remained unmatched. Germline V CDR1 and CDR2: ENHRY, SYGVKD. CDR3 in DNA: TGTGCCATCAAGGGGATTGGCACAGGGGACACTGAAGCTTTCTTT. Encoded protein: CAIKGIGTGDTEAFF.

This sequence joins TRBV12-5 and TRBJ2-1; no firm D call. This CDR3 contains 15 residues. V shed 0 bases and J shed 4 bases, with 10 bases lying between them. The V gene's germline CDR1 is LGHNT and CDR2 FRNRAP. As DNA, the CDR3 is TGTGCTAGTGGTTTGGTACCTAGTTTTTACAATGAGCAGTTCTTC. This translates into CASGLVPSFYNEQFF.

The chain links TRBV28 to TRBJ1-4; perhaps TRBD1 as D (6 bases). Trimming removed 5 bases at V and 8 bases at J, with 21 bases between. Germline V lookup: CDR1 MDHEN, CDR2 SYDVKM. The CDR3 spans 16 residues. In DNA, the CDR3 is TGTGCCAGCAGTACTAAATACAGGGTCGCTGGCGAAAAACTGTTTTTT. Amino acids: CASSTKYRVAGEKLFF.

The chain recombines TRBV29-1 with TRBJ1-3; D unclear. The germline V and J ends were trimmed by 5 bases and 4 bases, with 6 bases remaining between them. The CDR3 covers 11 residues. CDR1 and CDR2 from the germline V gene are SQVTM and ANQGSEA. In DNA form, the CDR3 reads TGCAGCGTTCTACTCGGAAACACCATATATTTT. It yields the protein CSVLLGNTIYF.

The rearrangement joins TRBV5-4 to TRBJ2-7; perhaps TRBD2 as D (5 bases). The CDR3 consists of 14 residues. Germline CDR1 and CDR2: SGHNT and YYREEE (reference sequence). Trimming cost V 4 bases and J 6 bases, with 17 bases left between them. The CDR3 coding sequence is TGTGCCAGCAGCGCGGTGCGGGTACCGGGCGAGCAGTACTTC. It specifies CASSAVRVPGEQYF.

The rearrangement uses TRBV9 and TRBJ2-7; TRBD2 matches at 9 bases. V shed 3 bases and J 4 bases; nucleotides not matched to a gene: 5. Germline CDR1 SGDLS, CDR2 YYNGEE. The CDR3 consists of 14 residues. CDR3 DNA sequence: TGTGCCAGCAGCGGGATAGCGGGAGAGTACGAGCAGTACTTC. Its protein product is CASSGIAGEYEQYF.

CDR3 sequence: CASAGGTEAFF. Here the CDR3 DNA reads TGTGCCAGCGCAGGGGGCACTGAAGCTTTCTTT. The chain uses TRBV12-3 or TRBV12-4 and TRBJ1-1; 7 nucleotides match TRBD1. The J segment lost 4 bases and the V segment lost 8 bases, leaving 1 base of the junction unmatched. The CDR3 is 11 residues long.

Written as DNA, the CDR3 is TGTGCCAGCAGCCAAGTGACTAGCGGGAGCCCCACCGGGGAGCTGTTTTTT. Encoded protein: CASSQVTSGSPTGELFF. The chain couples TRBV14 to TRBJ2-2; TRBD2 matches at 12 bases. J gave up 4 bases and V 1 base, and 4 bases lay outside the gene matches. There are 17 residues in the CDR3. Germline V gives CDR1 SGHDN, CDR2 FVKESK.

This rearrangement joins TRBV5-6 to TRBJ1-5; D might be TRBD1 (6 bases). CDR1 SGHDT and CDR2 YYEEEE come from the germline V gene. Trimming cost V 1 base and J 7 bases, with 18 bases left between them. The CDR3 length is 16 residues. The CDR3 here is CASSLSQGQKQQPQHF. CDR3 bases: TGTGCCAGCAGCTTGAGCCAGGGGCAAAAGCAGCAGCCCCAGCATTTT.

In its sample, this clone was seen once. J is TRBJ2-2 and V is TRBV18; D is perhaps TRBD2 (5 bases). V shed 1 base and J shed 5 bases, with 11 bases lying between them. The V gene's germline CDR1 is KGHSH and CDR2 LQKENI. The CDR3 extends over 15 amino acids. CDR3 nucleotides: TGTGCCAGCTCACCACGGCGAGGGCTTACCGGGGAGCTGTTTTTT. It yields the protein CASSPRRGLTGELFF. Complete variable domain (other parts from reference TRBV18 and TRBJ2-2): NAGVMQNPRHLVRRRGQEARLRCSPMKGHSHVYWYRQLPEEGLKFMVYLQKENIIDESGMPKERFSAEFPKEGPSILRIQQVVRGDSAAYFCASSPRRGLTGELFFGEGSRLTVL.

The CDR3 sequence is CASSRGQGAGYTF. The CDR3 DNA follows: TGTGCCAGTAGTCGAGGGCAGGGGGCTGGCTACACCTTC. The rearrangement uses TRBV19 and TRBJ1-2, with 8 bases fitting TRBD1. V dropped 5 bases and J dropped 7; count of bases not matched to a gene: 6. The CDR3 is made up of 13 amino acids. Germline V gene data show CDR1 as LNHDA and CDR2 as SQIVND (reference sequence).

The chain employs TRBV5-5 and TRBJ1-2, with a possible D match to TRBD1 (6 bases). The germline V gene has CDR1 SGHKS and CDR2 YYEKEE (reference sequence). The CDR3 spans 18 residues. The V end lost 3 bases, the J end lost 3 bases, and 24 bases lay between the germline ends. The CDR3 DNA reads TGTGCCAGCAGCTCGCAACGACAGGATATTTCCTCCTACTATGGCTACACCTTC. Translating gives CASSSQRQDISSYYGYTF.